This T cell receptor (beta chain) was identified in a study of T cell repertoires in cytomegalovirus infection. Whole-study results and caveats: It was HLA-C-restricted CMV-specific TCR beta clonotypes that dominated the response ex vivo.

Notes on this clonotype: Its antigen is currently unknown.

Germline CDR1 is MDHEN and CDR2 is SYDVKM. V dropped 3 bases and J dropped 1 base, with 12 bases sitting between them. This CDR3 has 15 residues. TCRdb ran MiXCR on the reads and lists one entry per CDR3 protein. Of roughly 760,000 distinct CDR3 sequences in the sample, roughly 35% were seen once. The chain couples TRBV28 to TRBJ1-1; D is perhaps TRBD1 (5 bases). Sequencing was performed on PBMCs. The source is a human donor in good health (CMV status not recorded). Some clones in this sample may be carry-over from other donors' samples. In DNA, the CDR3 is TGTGCCAGCAGTTTCTATCAGGGAGCGAACACTGAAGCTTTCTTT. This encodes CASSFYQGANTEAFF.